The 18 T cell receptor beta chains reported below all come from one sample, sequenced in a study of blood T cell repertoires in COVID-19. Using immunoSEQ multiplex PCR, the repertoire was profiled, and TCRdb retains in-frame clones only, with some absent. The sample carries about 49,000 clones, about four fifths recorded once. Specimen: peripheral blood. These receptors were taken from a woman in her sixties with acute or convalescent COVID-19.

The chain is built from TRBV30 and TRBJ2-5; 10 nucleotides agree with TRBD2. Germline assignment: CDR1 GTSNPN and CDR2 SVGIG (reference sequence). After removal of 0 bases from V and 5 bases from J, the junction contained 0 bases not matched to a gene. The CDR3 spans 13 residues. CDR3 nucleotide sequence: TGTGCCTGGAGTGTACTAGCGGGGGAGACCCAGTACTTC. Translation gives CAWSVLAGETQYF. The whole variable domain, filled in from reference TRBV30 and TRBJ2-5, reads SQTIHQWPATLVQPVGSPLSLECTVEGTSNPNLYWYRQAAGRGLQLLFYSVGIGQISSEVPQNLSASRPQDRQFILSSKKLLLSDSGFYLCAWSVLAGETQYFGPGTRLLVL.

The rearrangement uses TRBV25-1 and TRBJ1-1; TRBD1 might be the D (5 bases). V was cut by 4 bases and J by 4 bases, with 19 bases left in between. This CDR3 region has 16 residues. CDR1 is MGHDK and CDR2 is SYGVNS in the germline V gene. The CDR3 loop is CASSGFDRYYPTEAFF. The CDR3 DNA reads TGTGCCAGCAGTGGATTCGACAGATATTACCCCACTGAAGCTTTCTTT.

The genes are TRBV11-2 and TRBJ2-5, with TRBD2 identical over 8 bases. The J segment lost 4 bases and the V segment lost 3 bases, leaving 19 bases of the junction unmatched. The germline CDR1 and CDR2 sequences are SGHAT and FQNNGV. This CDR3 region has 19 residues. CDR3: CASSFPVDSGIEIIETQYF. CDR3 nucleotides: TGTGCCAGCAGCTTTCCGGTTGATAGCGGGATTGAAATTATAGAGACCCAGTACTTC. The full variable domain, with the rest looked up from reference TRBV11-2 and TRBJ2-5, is EAGVAQSPRYKIIEKRQSVAFWCNPISGHATLYWYQQILGQGPKLLIQFQNNGVVDDSQLPKDRFSAERLKGVDSTLKIQPAKLEDSAVYLCASSFPVDSGIEIIETQYFGPGTRLLVL.

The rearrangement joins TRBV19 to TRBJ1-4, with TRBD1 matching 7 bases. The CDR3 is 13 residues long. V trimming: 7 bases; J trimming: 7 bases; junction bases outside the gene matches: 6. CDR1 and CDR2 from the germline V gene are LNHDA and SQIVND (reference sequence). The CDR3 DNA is TGTGCCAGTATGGAGCAGGGGGGTGAAAAACTGTTTTTT. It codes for CASMEQGGEKLFF.

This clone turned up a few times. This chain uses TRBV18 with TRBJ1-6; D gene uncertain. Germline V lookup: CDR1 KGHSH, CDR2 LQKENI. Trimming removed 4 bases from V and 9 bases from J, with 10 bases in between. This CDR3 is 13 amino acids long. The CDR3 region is CASSLDYSSPLHF. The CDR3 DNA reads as TGTGCCAGCTCACTAGACTATTCTTCACCCCTCCACTTT.

CDR3 DNA sequence: TGTGCCAGCCGGGGACATGTGGGGTACGAGCAGTACTTC. It encodes CASRGHVGYEQYF. The rearrangement uses TRBV2 and TRBJ2-7; a weak D match, TRBD1 (6 bases). The CDR3 covers 13 residues. Between the trimmed V and J ends, which lost 8 bases and 4 bases, there was a span of 15 bases. The V gene's germline CDR1 is SNHLY and CDR2 FYNNEI.

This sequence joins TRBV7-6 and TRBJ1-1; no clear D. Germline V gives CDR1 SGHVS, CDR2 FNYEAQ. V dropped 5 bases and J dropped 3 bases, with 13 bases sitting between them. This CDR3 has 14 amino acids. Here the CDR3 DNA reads TGTGCCAGCAGCGCACGAGGCTCAGACACTGAAGCTTTCTTT. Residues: CASSARGSDTEAFF. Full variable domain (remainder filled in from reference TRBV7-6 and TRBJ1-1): GAGVSQSPRYKVTKRGQDVALRCDPISGHVSLYWYRQALGQGPEFLTYFNYEAQQDKSGLPNDRFSAERPEGSISTLTIQRTEQRDSAMYRCASSARGSDTEAFFGQGTRLTVV.

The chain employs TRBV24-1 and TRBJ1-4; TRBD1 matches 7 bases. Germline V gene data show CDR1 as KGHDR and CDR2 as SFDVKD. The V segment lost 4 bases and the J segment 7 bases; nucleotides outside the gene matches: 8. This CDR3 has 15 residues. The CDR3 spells CATSDSRQGGEKLFF. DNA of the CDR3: TGTGCCACCAGTGACTCTAGACAGGGCGGTGAAAAACTGTTTTTT.

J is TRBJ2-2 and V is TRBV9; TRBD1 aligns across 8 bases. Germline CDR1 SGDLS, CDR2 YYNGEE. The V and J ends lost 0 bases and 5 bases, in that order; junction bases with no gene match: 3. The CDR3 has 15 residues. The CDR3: CASSVDRGWTGELFF. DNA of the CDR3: TGTGCCAGCAGCGTAGACAGGGGGTGGACCGGGGAGCTGTTTTTT. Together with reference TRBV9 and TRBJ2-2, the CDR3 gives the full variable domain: DSGVTQTPKHLITATGQRVTLRCSPRSGDLSVYWYQQSLDQGLQFLIQYYNGEERAKGNILERFSAQQFPDLHSELNLSSLELGDSALYFCASSVDRGWTGELFFGEGSRLTVL.

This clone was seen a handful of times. This CDR3 reads CASRKQGSSEAFF. Here the CDR3 DNA reads TGTGCCAGCAGGAAACAGGGTTCCTCTGAAGCTTTCTTT. V gene TRBV28 combines with J gene TRBJ1-1; D perhaps matches TRBD1 (6 bases). The CDR3 is made up of 13 amino acids. Per the germline V gene, CDR1 is MDHEN and CDR2 is SYDVKM. The V and J ends lost 6 bases and 6 bases respectively, with 14 bases between them.

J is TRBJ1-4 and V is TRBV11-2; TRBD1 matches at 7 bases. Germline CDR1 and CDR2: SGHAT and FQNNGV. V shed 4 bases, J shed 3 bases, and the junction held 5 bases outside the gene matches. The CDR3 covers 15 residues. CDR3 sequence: CASSYRGGPNEKLFF. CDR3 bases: TGTGCCAGCAGCTACAGGGGCGGACCTAATGAAAAACTGTTTTTT.

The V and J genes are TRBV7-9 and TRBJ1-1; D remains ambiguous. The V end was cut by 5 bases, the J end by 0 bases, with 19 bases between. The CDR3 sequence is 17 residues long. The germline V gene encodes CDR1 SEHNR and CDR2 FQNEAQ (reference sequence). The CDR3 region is CASSPPSRGGLNTEAFF. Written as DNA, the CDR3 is TGTGCCAGCAGCCCCCCCTCCCGCGGTGGTTTGAACACTGAAGCTTTCTTT.

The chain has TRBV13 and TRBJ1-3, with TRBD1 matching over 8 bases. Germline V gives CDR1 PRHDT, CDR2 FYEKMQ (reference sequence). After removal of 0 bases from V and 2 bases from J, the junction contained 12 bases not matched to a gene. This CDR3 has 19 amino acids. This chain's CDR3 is CASSLGLQAAGGAGNTIYF. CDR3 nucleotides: TGTGCCAGCAGCTTAGGGCTCCAAGCGGCAGGGGGCGCTGGAAACACCATATATTTT.

CDR3 nucleotide sequence: TGTGCCAGCAGCCCACGGACAGGGGGGGAGTCACCCCTCCACTTT. This gives the protein CASSPRTGGESPLHF. The chain recombines TRBV7-2 with TRBJ1-6; 10 nucleotides match TRBD1. Germline CDR1 SGHTA, CDR2 FQGNSA. Trimming at V came to 5 bases and at J to 10 bases, leaving 8 bases not matched to a gene. This CDR3 has 15 amino acids.

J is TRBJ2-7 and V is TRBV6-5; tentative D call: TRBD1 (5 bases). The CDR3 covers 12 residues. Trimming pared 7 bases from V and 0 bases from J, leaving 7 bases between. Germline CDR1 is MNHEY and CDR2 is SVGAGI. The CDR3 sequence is CASNRFSYEQYF. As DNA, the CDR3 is TGTGCCAGCAACAGGTTCTCCTACGAGCAGTACTTC.

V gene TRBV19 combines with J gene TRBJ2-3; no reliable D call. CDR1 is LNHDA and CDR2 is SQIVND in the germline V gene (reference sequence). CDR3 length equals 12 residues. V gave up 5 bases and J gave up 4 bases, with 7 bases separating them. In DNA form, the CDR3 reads TGTGCCAGTAGTCGTCGAGCAGATACGCAGTATTTT. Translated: CASSRRADTQYF.

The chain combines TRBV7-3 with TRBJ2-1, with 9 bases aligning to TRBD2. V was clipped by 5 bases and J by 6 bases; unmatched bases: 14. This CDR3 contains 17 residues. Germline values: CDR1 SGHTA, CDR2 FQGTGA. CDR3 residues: CASSPTFVAGDGNEQFF. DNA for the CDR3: TGTGCCAGCAGCCCCACCTTCGTAGCGGGAGACGGCAATGAGCAGTTCTTC.

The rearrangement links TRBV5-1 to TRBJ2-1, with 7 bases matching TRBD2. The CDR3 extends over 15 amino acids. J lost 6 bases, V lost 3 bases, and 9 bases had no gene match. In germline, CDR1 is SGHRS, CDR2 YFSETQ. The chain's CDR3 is CASSSLAEPSNEQFF. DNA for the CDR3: TGCGCCAGCAGCTCCCTAGCGGAGCCCTCCAATGAGCAGTTCTTC.